Below, one T cell receptor (beta chain) is given with its context. Followed longitudinally, the Seattle patients had been enrolled during active infection. The data belong to a study of blood T cell repertoires in COVID-19. The overall study: Both acute and convalescent COVID-19 samples were obtained from the United States, Italy and Spain.

Authors' processing steps: Amplification with reference gene primers provided the estimates of nucleated cell counts. Profiling relied on immunoSEQ multiplex PCR, and the TCRdb table lists in-frame clones only, not all of them. V and J calls and clone size are given by that table; D and trimming were obtained from the DNA. The data show 450,000 or so clones, with 70% to 90% seen just once and around 0.92% held by the top ten. Per germline, CDR1 SQVTM and CDR2 ANQGSEA. The CDR3 is 13 residues long. Trimming pared 7 bases from V and 2 bases from J, leaving 14 bases between. The chain combines TRBV29-1 with TRBJ2-5, with D uncertain. The sequenced sample was peripheral blood. The TCR originated in a man aged 18-30 years with COVID-19, enrolled during active disease. In nucleotides, the CDR3 is TGCAGCGCCATGAGCGAGGTTCAAGAGACCCAGTACTTC. It codes for CSAMSEVQETQYF. Supplemented by reference TRBV29-1 and TRBJ2-5, the full variable domain reads SAVISQKPSRDICQRGTSLTIQCQVDSQVTMMFWYRQQPGQSLTLIATANQGSEATYESGFVIDKFPISRPNLTFSTLTVSNMSPEDSSIYLCSAMSEVQETQYFGPGTRLLVL.